This T cell receptor (beta chain) stems from a study of shared clonotypes between healthy human individuals. Findings of the study overall: The study found lower generation probabilities in non-shared clonotypes than in those shared by all four donors. Across several donors, naive CD4 shared around 5.4%, naive CD8 more than 3%, memory CD4 more than 2%, memory CD8 approximately 0.4%.

Deep-level assay runs were performed. Sequencing was performed with immunoSEQ multiplex PCR; in TCRdb, only in-frame clones are kept and a portion is missing. The sample gives roughly 770,000 clones, approximately 97% of which show up once; roughly 0.23% is in the top ten. CD8 cells regarded as naive lacked CD45RO, were positively chosen for CCR7, and omitted terminally differentiated effector memory CD45RA+ cells. Notes on this clone: Its target is not known.

With 1 base clipped from V and 0 bases from J, the junction kept 11 bases outside the gene matches. Germline assignment: CDR1 SGHKS and CDR2 YYEKEE (reference sequence). CDR3 length: 19 amino acids. The sequence came from a man under 40 in good health. The chain has TRBV5-5 and TRBJ2-4; TRBD2 agrees at 9 bases. The sequencing sample was made of naive CD8+ T cells sorted from blood. DNA for the CDR3: TGTGCCAGCAGCTTGTCGGAGACTAGCGGACGTTTAGCCAAAAACATTCAGTACTTC. Translating it yields CASSLSETSGRLAKNIQYF.